This T cell receptor beta chain was documented in a study of glioma-infiltrating T cells after dendritic cell vaccination. The primer mix had 60 V beta and 13 J beta primers. Clones were sequenced by immunoSEQ multiplex PCR, and TCRdb holds only the in-frame ones, with some missing. The sample consists of 50,000 to 55,000 clones, 89% of them appearing once. Germline CDR1 and CDR2: ENHRY and SYGVKD. The CDR3 runs to 12 residues. Trimming removed 3 bases from V and 12 bases from J, with 15 bases in between. Documented time point: after dendritic cell vaccination, including at tumor progression/relapse. Only patients with spare fresh-frozen tumor and over two years of follow-up were included.

The specimen was blood, collected after dendritic cell vaccination. The chain has TRBV10-3 and TRBJ2-7; D remains unclear. The source of this sequence is a human donor with glioblastoma. The CDR3 is CAISDATSVGYF. The CDR3 DNA is TGTGCCATCAGTGATGCAACCTCCGTCGGGTACTTC.